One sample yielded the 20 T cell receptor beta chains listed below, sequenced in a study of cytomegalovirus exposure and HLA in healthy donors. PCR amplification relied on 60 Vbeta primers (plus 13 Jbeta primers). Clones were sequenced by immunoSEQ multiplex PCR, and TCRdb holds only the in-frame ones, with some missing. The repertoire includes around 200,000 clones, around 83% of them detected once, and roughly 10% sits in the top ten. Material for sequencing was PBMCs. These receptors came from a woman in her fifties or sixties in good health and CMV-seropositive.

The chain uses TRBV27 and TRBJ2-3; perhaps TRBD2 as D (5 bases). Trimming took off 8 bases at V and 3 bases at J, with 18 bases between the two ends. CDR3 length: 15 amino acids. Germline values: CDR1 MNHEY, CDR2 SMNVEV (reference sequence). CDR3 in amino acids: CASGELKTGTDTQYF. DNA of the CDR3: TGTGCCAGCGGGGAGCTGAAAACGGGTACAGATACGCAGTATTTT.

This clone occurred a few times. CDR3 protein: CASSRDANSPLHF. The CDR3 bases are TGTGCCAGCAGTCGGGATGCGAATTCACCCCTCCACTTT. This chain links TRBV7-7 with TRBJ1-6; D is uncertain. Germline V lookup: CDR1 SSHAT, CDR2 FNYEAQ (reference sequence). Trimming left V 6 bases short and J 7 bases short, with 10 bases between. The CDR3 consists of 13 residues. Supplemented by reference TRBV7-7 and TRBJ1-6, the full variable domain reads GAGVSQSPRYKVTKRGQDVTLRCDPISSHATLYWYQQALGQGPEFLTYFNYEAQPDKSGLPSDRFSAERPEGSISTLTIQRTEQRDSAMYRCASSRDANSPLHFGNGTRLTVT.

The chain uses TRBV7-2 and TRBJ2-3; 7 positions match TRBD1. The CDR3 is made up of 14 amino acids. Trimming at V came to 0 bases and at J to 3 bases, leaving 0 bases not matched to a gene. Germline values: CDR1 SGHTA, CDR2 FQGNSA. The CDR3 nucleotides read TGTGCCAGCAGCTTAGCACAGGGGACAGATACGCAGTATTTT. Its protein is CASSLAQGTDTQYF.

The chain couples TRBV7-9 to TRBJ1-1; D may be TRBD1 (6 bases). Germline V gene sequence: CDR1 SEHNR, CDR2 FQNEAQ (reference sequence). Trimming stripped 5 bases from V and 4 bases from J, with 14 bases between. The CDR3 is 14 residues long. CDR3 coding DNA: TGTGCCAGCAGCGGAAGACAGGTCGGCACTGAAGCTTTCTTT. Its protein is CASSGRQVGTEAFF.

The CDR3 is CASSSRQSYEQYF. CDR3 in DNA: TGTGCCAGCAGCTCGCGACAGAGCTACGAGCAGTACTTC. The genes are TRBV7-6 and TRBJ2-7; a possible D gene is TRBD1 (5 bases). V was pared by 4 bases and J by 3 bases, with 10 bases between. The CDR3 extends over 13 amino acids. Germline-derived CDR1 and CDR2 are SGHVS and FNYEAQ.

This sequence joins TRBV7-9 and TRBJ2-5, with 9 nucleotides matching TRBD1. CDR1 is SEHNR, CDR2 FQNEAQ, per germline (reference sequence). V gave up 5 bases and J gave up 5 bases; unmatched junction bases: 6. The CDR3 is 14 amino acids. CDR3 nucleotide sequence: TGTGCCAGCAGCACGAGTGACAGGGGGGAGACCCAGTACTTC. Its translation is CASSTSDRGETQYF. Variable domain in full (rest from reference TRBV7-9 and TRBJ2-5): DTGVSQNPRHKITKRGQNVTFRCDPISEHNRLYWYRQTLGQGPEFLTYFQNEAQLEKSRLLSDRFSAERPKGSFSTLEIQRTEQGDSAMYLCASSTSDRGETQYFGPGTRLLVL.

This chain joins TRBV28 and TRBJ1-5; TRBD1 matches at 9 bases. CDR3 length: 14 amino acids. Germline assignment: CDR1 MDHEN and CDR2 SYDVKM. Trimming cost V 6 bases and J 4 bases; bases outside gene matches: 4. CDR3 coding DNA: TGTGCCAGCAGGGGGACAGGGATAAATCAGCCCCAGCATTTT. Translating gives CASRGTGINQPQHF.

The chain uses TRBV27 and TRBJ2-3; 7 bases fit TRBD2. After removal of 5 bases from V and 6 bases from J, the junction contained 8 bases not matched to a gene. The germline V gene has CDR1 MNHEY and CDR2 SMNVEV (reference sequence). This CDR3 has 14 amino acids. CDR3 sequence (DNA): TGTGCCAGCAGTGCCCGCGGGCGGGGGGATACGCAGTATTTT. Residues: CASSARGRGDTQYF.

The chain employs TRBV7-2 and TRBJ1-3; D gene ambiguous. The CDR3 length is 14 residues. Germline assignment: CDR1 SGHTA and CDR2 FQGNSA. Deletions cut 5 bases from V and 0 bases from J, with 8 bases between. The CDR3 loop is CASSVGGSGNTIYF. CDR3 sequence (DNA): TGTGCCAGCAGCGTGGGAGGCTCTGGAAACACCATATATTTT.

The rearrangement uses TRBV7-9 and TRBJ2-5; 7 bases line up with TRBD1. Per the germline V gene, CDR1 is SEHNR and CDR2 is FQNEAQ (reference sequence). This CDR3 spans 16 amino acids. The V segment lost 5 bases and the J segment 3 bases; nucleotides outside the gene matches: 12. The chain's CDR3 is CASSLSHLQGEETQYF. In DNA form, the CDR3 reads TGTGCCAGCAGCCTGTCGCACCTCCAGGGGGAAGAGACCCAGTACTTC.

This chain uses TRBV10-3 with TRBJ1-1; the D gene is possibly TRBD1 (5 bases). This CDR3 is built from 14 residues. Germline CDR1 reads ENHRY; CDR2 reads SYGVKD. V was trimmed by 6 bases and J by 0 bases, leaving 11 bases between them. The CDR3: CAIRPRGMNTEAFF. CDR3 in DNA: TGTGCCATCAGACCTAGGGGTATGAACACTGAAGCTTTCTTT.

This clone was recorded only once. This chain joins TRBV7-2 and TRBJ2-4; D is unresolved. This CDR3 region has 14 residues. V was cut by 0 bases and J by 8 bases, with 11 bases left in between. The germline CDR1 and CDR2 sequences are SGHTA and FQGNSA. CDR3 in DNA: TGTGCCAGCAGCTTAGCGCCTGGAGAGGACATTCAGTACTTC. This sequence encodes CASSLAPGEDIQYF.

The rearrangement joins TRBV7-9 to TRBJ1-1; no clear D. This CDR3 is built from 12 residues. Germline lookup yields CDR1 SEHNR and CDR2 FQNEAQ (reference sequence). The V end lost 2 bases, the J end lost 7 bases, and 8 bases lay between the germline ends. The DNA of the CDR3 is TGTGCCAGCAGCTTAAATATAAATGAAGCTTTCTTT. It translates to CASSLNINEAFF.

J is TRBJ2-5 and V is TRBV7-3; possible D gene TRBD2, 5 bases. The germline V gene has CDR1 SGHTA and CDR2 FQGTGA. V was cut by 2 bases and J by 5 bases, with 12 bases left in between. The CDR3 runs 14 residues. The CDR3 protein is CASSLVGPGETQYF. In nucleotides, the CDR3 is TGTGCCAGCAGCTTAGTAGGACCGGGGGAGACCCAGTACTTC.

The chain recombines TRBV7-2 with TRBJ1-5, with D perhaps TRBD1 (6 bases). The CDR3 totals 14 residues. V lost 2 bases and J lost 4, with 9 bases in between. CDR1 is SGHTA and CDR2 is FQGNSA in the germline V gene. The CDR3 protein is CASSLSRGNQPQHF. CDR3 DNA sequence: TGTGCCAGCAGCTTAAGTAGGGGGAATCAGCCCCAGCATTTT.

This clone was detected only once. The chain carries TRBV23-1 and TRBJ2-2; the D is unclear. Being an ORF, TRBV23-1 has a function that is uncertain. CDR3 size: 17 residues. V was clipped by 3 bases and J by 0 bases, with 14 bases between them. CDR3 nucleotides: TGCGCCAGCAGTCACCGGAACGACAAAACGAACACCGGGGAGCTGTTTTTT. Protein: CASSHRNDKTNTGELFF.

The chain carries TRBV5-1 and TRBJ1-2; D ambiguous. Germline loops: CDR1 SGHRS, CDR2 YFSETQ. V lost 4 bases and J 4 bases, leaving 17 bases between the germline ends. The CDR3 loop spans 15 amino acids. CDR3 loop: CASSASKELVYGYTF. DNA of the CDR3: TGCGCCAGCAGCGCCTCAAAGGAGTTGGTCTATGGCTACACCTTC.

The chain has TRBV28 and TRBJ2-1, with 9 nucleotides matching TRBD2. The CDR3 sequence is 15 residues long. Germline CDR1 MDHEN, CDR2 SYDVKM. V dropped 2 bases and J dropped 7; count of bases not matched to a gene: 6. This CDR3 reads CASSLGGGARNEQFF. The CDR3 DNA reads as TGTGCCAGCAGTTTAGGCGGGGGGGCCAGAAATGAGCAGTTCTTC.

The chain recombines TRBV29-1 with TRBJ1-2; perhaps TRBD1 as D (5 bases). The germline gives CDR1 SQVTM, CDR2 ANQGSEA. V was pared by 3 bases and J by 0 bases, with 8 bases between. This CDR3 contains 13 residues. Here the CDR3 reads CSVDTGANYGYTF. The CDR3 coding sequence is TGCAGCGTTGATACAGGAGCTAACTATGGCTACACCTTC.

The CDR3 DNA reads as TGTGCCAGCAGTATTACAGGGGGGTCGGACTATGGCTACACCTTC. This sequence encodes CASSITGGSDYGYTF. The V and J genes are TRBV27 and TRBJ1-2, with TRBD1 matching 8 bases. Unmatched junction bases numbered 8, after V lost 5 bases and J lost 3 bases. The CDR3 totals 15 residues. Germline CDR1 reads MNHEY; CDR2 reads SMNVEV (reference sequence).